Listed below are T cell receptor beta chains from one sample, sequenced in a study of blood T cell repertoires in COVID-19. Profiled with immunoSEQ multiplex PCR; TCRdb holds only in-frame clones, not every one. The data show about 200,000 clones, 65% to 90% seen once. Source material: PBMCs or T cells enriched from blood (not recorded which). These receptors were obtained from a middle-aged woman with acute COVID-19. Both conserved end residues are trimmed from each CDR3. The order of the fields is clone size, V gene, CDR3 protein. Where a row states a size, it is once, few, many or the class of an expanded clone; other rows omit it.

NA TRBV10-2 ATGPSGNSEAF
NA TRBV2 ASNRGDTGELF
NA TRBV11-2 ASSARGVRTEAF
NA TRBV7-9 ASSEVAGNTIY
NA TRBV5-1 ASSRPSGTISYNEQF
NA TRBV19 ASSLQGMYGYT
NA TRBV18 ASSAPTGRGGYT
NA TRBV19 ASKSLTGELF
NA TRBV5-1 ASSPGDRESGYT
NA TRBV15 ATSGGPGQGRYEQY
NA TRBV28 ASGFTTGDQPQH
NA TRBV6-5 ASKLAGVAYEQY
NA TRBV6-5 ASSISDKAF
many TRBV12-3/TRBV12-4 ASLTGGEQF
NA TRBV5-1 ASSLGTGGGGETQY
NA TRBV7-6 ASSGTGLTNTEAF
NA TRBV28 ASRQQTGFQPQH
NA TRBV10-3 ATAEAYEQY
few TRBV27 ASSFGRADTQY
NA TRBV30 AYSGQYNQPQH
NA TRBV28 ASCGSLNTGELF
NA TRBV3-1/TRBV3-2 ASSQPDRAKTEAF
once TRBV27 ASSSRTTSLGDTQY
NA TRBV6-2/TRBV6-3 ASSRYSGAYEQY
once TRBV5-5 ASSFLSSYNEQF
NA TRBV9 ASSAAPTLAGGPLHEQY
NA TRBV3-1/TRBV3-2 ASSQAPGRVGGTQY
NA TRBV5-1 ASSLEIVTGGMGYGYT
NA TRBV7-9 ASSWLGRGNTEAF
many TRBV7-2 ASSPLDKPVEQY
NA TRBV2 ASSRLAGVSTDTQY
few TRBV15 ATSRDLGLVGSDTQY
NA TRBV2 ASSSDRRSTQY
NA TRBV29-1 SVEVQGTAGELF
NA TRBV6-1 ASSERGRGNGYT
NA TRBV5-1 ASSLGSTSEQY
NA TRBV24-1 ATRSAGITDTQY
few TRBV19 ASRPKRDRPREQF
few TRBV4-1 ASSPQLATETQY
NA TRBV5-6 ASSSRWWGGETQY
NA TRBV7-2 ASSANRGRNQPQH
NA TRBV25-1 ASRREGTRNTEAF
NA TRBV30 ATTLDRRYEQY
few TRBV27 ASTPRVAYNEQF
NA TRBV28 ASSSSPTSGRITGELF
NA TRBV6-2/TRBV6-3 ASSYLGGNQPQH
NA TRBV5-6 ASSLGSLQGDGYT
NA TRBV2 ASTFRTGDSYEQY
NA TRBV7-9 ASSPDRSSGNTIY
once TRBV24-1 ATSDGWEGKLF
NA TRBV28 ASSSLAGGRYEQY
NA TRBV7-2 ASSYDRGRGEQY
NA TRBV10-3 AISDHRVNTEAF
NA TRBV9 ASSETSGRREETQY
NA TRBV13 ASSHRGNSYNEQF